This TCR beta chain appears in the sequencing data of a study of Graves' ophthalmopathy and Graves' hyperthyroidism. J gave up 6 bases and V 1 base, and 5 bases lay outside the gene matches. Germline values: CDR1 LNHNV, CDR2 YYDKDF (reference sequence). The CDR3 runs 15 residues. Ophthalmopathic donors had moderate-to-severe activity, CAS ≥3 and NOSPECS ≥4, with disease that had lasted under 3 months. TCR beta CDR3 amplification used RNA transcripts. In the first round, RT-PCR was carried out with HTBI primers, and a multiplex PCR formed the second round. TCRdb ran MiXCR on the multiplex PCR reads and lists one entry per CDR3 protein. This table holds fewer than 70,000 distinct CDR3 sequences, approximately 50% found once.

This TCR was recovered from an adult woman with Graves' ophthalmopathy. The source material was peripheral blood. The V and J genes are TRBV15 and TRBJ2-3; 9 bases are a match to TRBD2. CDR3 sequence (DNA): TGTGCCACCAGCAGAGTTCGCGGGAGGGGTGATACGCAGTATTTT. Residues: CATSRVRGRGDTQYF.